These T cell receptor beta chains were read from a single sample in a study of control samples from healthy donors and cancer patients. Assay: immunoSEQ multiplex PCR; the TCRdb copy retains only in-frame clones and omits some. The data show over 100,000 clones, about nine tenths seen once. Sequencing input: blood. These receptors were obtained from a man aged 18-30 years in good health. Each CDR3 is given with its conserved first and last residue. D genes are given only for firm matches. Clone size is shown for a subset of rows, as once, few, many or a class of expanded clone.

>TRBD1|TRBJ2-7|.|TRBV3-1/TRBV3-2|15
TGTGCCAGCTGCTGTCGACAGGGCGATACCTACGAGCAGTACTTC
CASCCRQGDTYEQYF
>TRBD1|TRBJ2-5|.|TRBV20-1|12
TGCAGTGCTATTGACAGGGTAGAGACCCAGTACTTC
CSAIDRVETQYF
>TRBD1|TRBJ1-2|.|TRBV15|18
TGTGCCACCAGCAGTCGTTCCAGGGGGCGTTCAGCTAATTATGGCTACACCTTC
CATSSRSRGRSANYGYTF
>.|TRBJ1-1|few|TRBV10-3|12
TGTGCCATCGCGGGGCAACCTACTGAAGCTTTCTTT
CAIAGQPTEAFF
>TRBD2|TRBJ2-3|.|TRBV4-1|18
TGCGCCAGCAGCCAAGATCCAGGACTAGCGGGGGGCCAAGATACGCAGTATTTT
CASSQDPGLAGGQDTQYF
>TRBD1|TRBJ2-1|.|TRBV6-5|15
TGTGCCAGCAGCCGACAGGGTGGCTCCTACAATGAGCAGTTCTTC
CASSRQGGSYNEQFF
>TRBD1|TRBJ1-1|.|TRBV19|14
TGTGCCAGTAGTACTAACAGGGGGACCACTGAAGCTTTCTTT
CASSTNRGTTEAFF
>.|TRBJ2-1|.|TRBV7-2|15
TGTGCCAGCAGCTTAGCGCTTGCGGGGATCAATGAGCAGTTCTTC
CASSLALAGINEQFF
>.|TRBJ2-7|once|TRBV5-1|14
TGCGCCAGCCTATGGGGGGGGCGGCCTAACGAGCAGTACTTC
CASLWGGRPNEQYF
>.|TRBJ2-7|.|TRBV6-2/TRBV6-3|13
TGTGCCAGCAGTTCCTTCAGCTCCTACGAGCAGTACTTC
CASSSFSSYEQYF
>.|TRBJ2-2|.|TRBV11-2|16
TGTGCCAGCAGCTTAGGCGTCAGGGCGAACACCGGGGAGCTGTTTTTT
CASSLGVRANTGELFF
>.|TRBJ1-1|.|TRBV21-1|14
TGTGCCAGCAGCAACAAGCCTGAGGGCACTGAAGCTTTCTTT
CASSNKPEGTEAFF
>.|TRBJ2-1|.|TRBV11-2|13
TGTGCCAGCAGACCCCAAGCCCTGTATGAGCAGTTCTTC
CASRPQALYEQFF
>.|TRBJ2-1|few|TRBV6-6|11
TGTGCCAGCAGTTATGGCAATGAGCAGTTCTTC
CASSYGNEQFF
>.|TRBJ2-3|.|TRBV3-1/TRBV3-2|13
TGTGCCAGCAGCCTTCGAACTGCTTATACGCAGTATTTT
CASSLRTAYTQYF
>.|TRBJ1-2|.|TRBV5-7|15
TGTGCCAGCAGCTTGGTAGAAAGGGCCTTCTATGGCTACACCTTC
CASSLVERAFYGYTF
>.|TRBJ1-1|.|TRBV13|13
TGTGCCAGCAGCGACGGGAGGAACACTGAAGCTTTCTTT
CASSDGRNTEAFF
>.|TRBJ1-5|.|TRBV4-1|14
TGCGCCAGCAGCCAAGGGGGCGCGGGTCAGCCCCAGCATTTT
CASSQGGAGQPQHF
>.|TRBJ1-3|.|TRBV9|16
TGTGCCAGCAGCGTAGCGGGCGGATACTCTGGAAACACCATATATTTT
CASSVAGGYSGNTIYF
>TRBD1|TRBJ1-1|.|TRBV3-1/TRBV3-2|14
TGTGCCAGCAGCCCGAACAGGGGGACCACTGAAGCTTTCTTT
CASSPNRGTTEAFF
>TRBD1|TRBJ2-7|.|TRBV24-1|12
TGTGCCACCATACAGGGGGCCCGGGTGCAGTACTTC
CATIQGARVQYF
>.|TRBJ1-6|.|TRBV28|15
TGTGCCAGCAGCTTACCCAGCTCCTATAATTCACCCCTCCACTTT
CASSLPSSYNSPLHF
>.|TRBJ1-1|.|TRBV19|13
TGTGCCAGTAGCGAGGGGGGAACGACTGAAGCTTTCTTT
CASSEGGTTEAFF
>.|TRBJ1-5|.|TRBV14|13
TGTGCCAGCAGCCAAGATCGGGCTCAGCCCCAGCATTTT
CASSQDRAQPQHF
>.|TRBJ2-5|.|TRBV28|13
TGTGCCAGCAGTTCGGGACGGAGACCTTACCGGTACTTC
CASSSGRRPYRYF
>.|TRBJ1-2|once|TRBV9|16
TGTGCCAGCAGCGTAGGTAACCAGGTGCCGAACTATGGCTACACCTTC
CASSVGNQVPNYGYTF
>.|TRBJ2-7|.|TRBV19|14
TGTGCCAGTAGTATACCGGGACACAACTACGAGCAGTACTTC
CASSIPGHNYEQYF
>.|TRBJ1-2|.|TRBV7-9|18
TGTGCCAGCAGCTTACTTGAGTTGGACTTACGGGGGGATTATGGCTACACCTTC
CASSLLELDLRGDYGYTF
>.|TRBJ1-5|.|TRBV27|14
TGTGCCAGCAGTTTACGGGGTAGCAATCAGCCCCAGCATTTT
CASSLRGSNQPQHF
>.|TRBJ1-4|.|TRBV19|14
TGTGCCAGTAGTTCGGAGAGGGCTAATGAAAAACTGTTTTTT
CASSSERANEKLFF